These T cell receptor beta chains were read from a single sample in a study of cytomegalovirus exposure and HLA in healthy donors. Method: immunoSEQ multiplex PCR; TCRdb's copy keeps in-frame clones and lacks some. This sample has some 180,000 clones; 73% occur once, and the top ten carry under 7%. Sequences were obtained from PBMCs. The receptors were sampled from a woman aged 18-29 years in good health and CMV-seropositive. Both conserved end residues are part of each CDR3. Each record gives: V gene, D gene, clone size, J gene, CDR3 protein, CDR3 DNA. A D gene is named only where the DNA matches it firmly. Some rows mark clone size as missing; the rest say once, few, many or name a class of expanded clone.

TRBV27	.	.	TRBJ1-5	CASSLSPLHLGPHQPQHF	TGTGCCAGCAGTTTGTCTCCCCTACATTTGGGGCCGCATCAGCCCCAGCATTTT
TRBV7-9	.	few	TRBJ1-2	CASRPKAGEGYTF	TGTGCCAGCAGACCCAAGGCAGGGGAGGGCTACACCTTC
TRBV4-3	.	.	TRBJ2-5	CASSPYYRKYQETQYF	TGCGCCAGCAGCCCTTACTACCGAAAGTACCAAGAGACCCAGTACTTC
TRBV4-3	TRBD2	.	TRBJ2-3	CASSQVEAGGSDTQYF	TGCGCCAGCAGCCAAGTTGAAGCGGGGGGGTCAGATACGCAGTATTTT
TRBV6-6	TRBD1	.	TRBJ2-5	CASTDRGQTQETQYF	TGTGCCAGCACCGACAGGGGACAGACCCAAGAGACCCAGTACTTC
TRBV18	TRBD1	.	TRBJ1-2	CASSPGFDRVYGYTF	TGTGCCAGCTCACCAGGATTTGACAGGGTCTATGGCTACACCTTC
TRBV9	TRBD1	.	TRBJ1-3	CASSNPIQGQLSGNTIYF	TGTGCCAGCTCCAATCCAATACAGGGACAGCTCTCTGGAAACACCATATATTTT
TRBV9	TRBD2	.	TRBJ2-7	CASGAGGVEQYF	TGTGCCTCGGGAGCGGGGGGTGTTGAGCAGTACTTC
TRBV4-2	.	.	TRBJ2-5	CASSQDVRGETQYF	TGTGCCAGCAGCCAAGATGTAAGGGGAGAGACCCAGTACTTC
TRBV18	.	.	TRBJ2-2	CASSPKIGAAGELFF	TGTGCCAGCTCCCCCAAAATCGGAGCGGCCGGGGAGCTGTTTTTT
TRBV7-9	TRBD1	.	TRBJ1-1	CASSLGDRNTEAFF	TGTGCTAGCAGCTTAGGGGACAGGAACACTGAAGCTTTCTTT
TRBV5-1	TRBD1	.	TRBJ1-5	CASSLGTVVNQPQHF	TGCGCCAGCAGCCTCGGGACAGTCGTCAATCAGCCCCAGCATTTT